The 32 T cell receptor beta chains below all came from one sample that was sequenced in a study of cytomegalovirus exposure and HLA in healthy donors. The PCR had 60 Vbeta and 13 Jbeta primers. Method: immunoSEQ multiplex PCR; TCRdb's copy keeps in-frame clones and lacks some. This specimen shows 100,000 to 150,000 clones; the ten leading clones hold 0.9% to 1.2%. Sequencing was carried out using PBMCs. Source of these receptors: a young man in good health and CMV-seronegative.

CDR3 in DNA: TGCGCCAGCAGCCGACCCGGGACAGGGGGCTCGAACACTGAAGCTTTCTTT. It is translated as CASSRPGTGGSNTEAFF. This rearrangement joins TRBV4-1 to TRBJ1-1; 12 nucleotides match TRBD1. Trimming took 4 bases from V and 1 from J; bases not matched to a gene: 7. Germline loops: CDR1 MGHRA, CDR2 YSYEKL. The CDR3 spans 17 residues.

This rearrangement joins TRBV2 to TRBJ1-4; D is undetermined. Germline CDR1 and CDR2: SNHLY and FYNNEI. With 4 bases removed from V and 6 bases from J, the gap between germline ends came to 9 bases. The CDR3 is 13 amino acids. The CDR3 is CASSVQNHEKLFF. The CDR3 nucleotides read TGTGCCAGCAGTGTTCAGAACCATGAAAAACTGTTTTTT.

This rearrangement joins TRBV5-1 to TRBJ2-3; D is ambiguous. This CDR3 has 17 amino acids. Germline V lookup: CDR1 SGHRS, CDR2 YFSETQ. V gave up 2 bases and J gave up 2 bases, with 18 bases separating them. CDR3 sequence: CASSLPLESSVTDTQYF. CDR3 sequence (DNA): TGCGCCAGCAGCTTACCCCTTGAGAGCTCGGTCACAGATACGCAGTATTTT. Full variable domain (remainder filled in from reference TRBV5-1 and TRBJ2-3): KAGVTQTPRYLIKTRGQQVTLSCSPISGHRSVSWYQQTPGQGLQFLFEYFSETQRNKGNFPGRFSGRQFSNSRSEMNVSTLELGDSALYLCASSLPLESSVTDTQYFGPGTRLTVL.

The chain combines TRBV7-2 with TRBJ2-7; TRBD1 agrees at 8 bases. This CDR3 comprises 15 residues. CDR1 SGHTA and CDR2 FQGNSA come from the germline V gene. With V trimmed by 5 bases and J by 4 bases, 10 bases remained unmatched. The CDR3 spells CASSLRTGQGYEQYF. The CDR3 DNA follows: TGTGCCAGCAGCCTACGGACAGGGCAGGGTTACGAGCAGTACTTC.

The rearrangement uses TRBV2 and TRBJ2-2; 11 bases fit TRBD2. In germline, CDR1 is SNHLY, CDR2 FYNNEI. The CDR3 has 15 amino acids. V lost 5 bases and J lost 3; bases outside the gene matches: 2. CDR3 in DNA: TGTGCCAGCAGTCGACTAGCGGGGTACACCGGGGAGCTGTTTTTT. Translation gives CASSRLAGYTGELFF.

This chain connects TRBV15 to TRBJ2-1; TRBD2 matches at 7 bases. The CDR3 loop spans 18 amino acids. Germline CDR1 is LNHNV and CDR2 is YYDKDF (reference sequence). V gave up 0 bases and J gave up 0 bases; unmatched junction bases: 8. The CDR3 reads CATSRESLSGDSYNEQFF. The CDR3 DNA reads TGTGCCACCAGCAGAGAATCCCTGAGCGGGGACTCCTACAATGAGCAGTTCTTC.

The CDR3 DNA sequence: TGTGCCAGCAGCCCCTCCCTCAGGGGGGAGACCCAGTACTTC. As protein: CASSPSLRGETQYF. The rearrangement joins TRBV9 to TRBJ2-5, with 7 bases fitting TRBD1. CDR1 and CDR2 from the germline V gene are SGDLS and YYNGEE. The ends lost 4 bases at V and 5 bases at J; junction bases unmatched: 8. The CDR3 is 14 amino acids.

The gene calls are TRBV5-8 and TRBJ2-1, with 13 bases lining up with TRBD2. Germline V gives CDR1 SGHTS, CDR2 YDEGEE. Unmatched junction bases numbered 5, after V lost 5 bases and J lost 3 bases. This CDR3 has 16 amino acids. Here the CDR3 reads CASSWTSGGNYNEQFF. The CDR3 DNA follows: TGTGCCAGCAGTTGGACTAGCGGGGGTAACTACAATGAGCAGTTCTTC.

CDR3 residues: CASSLGGGSTDTQYF. The CDR3 DNA reads TGTGCCAGCAGCTTAGGCGGGGGGAGCACAGATACGCAGTATTTT. The rearrangement uses TRBV11-3 and TRBJ2-3, with 8 bases matching TRBD2. The germline CDR1 and CDR2 sequences are SGHNT and YENEEA. The CDR3 is made up of 15 amino acids. V was pared by 1 base and J by 0 bases, with 0 bases of the junction left unmatched.

The chain employs TRBV20-1 and TRBJ2-5; unclear D gene. The ends were cut back, 8 bases at V and 5 bases at J, with 12 bases in the middle. Germline lookup yields CDR1 DFQATT and CDR2 SNEGSKA (reference sequence). This CDR3 is built from 11 residues. The DNA of the CDR3 is TGCAGTTCCGTGTTTCAGGAGACCCAGTACTTC. Protein: CSSVFQETQYF.

The chain combines TRBV30 with TRBJ1-1; no definite D call. Trimming removed 4 bases at V and 2 bases at J, with 14 bases between. Germline CDR1 is GTSNPN and CDR2 is SVGIG (reference sequence). This CDR3 spans 14 amino acids. This chain's CDR3 is CAWNTENRNTEAFF. CDR3 coding DNA: TGTGCCTGGAATACAGAGAATCGAAACACTGAAGCTTTCTTT.

The gene calls are TRBV28 and TRBJ2-2; D is possibly TRBD2 (6 bases). The CDR3 is 14 amino acids. Per germline, CDR1 MDHEN and CDR2 SYDVKM. Trimming took off 7 bases at V and 7 bases at J, with 16 bases between the two ends. CDR3 DNA: TGTGCCAGCACCCACGTCCGGGGGATCGGGGAGCTGTTTTTT. It translates to CASTHVRGIGELFF.

This rearrangement joins TRBV7-6 to TRBJ1-1; TRBD1 aligns across 11 bases. The CDR3 length is 19 residues. Looked up from germline, CDR1 is SGHVS and CDR2 is FNYEAQ. Losses at the gene ends were 4 bases for V and 0 bases for J; bases not matched to a gene: 13. Written as DNA, the CDR3 is TGTGCCAGCAGCTCAGGACAGGGGGCCGTCCTCCCCATGAACACTGAAGCTTTCTTT. This codes for CASSSGQGAVLPMNTEAFF. Filled out from reference TRBV7-6 and TRBJ1-1, the complete variable domain reads GAGVSQSPRYKVTKRGQDVALRCDPISGHVSLYWYRQALGQGPEFLTYFNYEAQQDKSGLPNDRFSAERPEGSISTLTIQRTEQRDSAMYRCASSSGQGAVLPMNTEAFFGQGTRLTVV.

The CDR3 region is CASSRGQGWAFF. The CDR3 region has the DNA TGTGCCAGCAGCCGGGGACAGGGGTGGGCTTTCTTT. The rearrangement joins TRBV7-9 to TRBJ1-1, with 10 bases fitting TRBD1. Per germline, CDR1 SEHNR and CDR2 FQNEAQ (reference sequence). With 5 bases clipped from V and 11 bases from J, the junction kept 5 bases outside the gene matches. The CDR3 has 12 amino acids.

The rearrangement links TRBV9 to TRBJ2-5; 13 nucleotides align to TRBD2. The CDR3 totals 16 residues. V lost 3 bases to trimming and J lost 5 bases; unmatched junction nucleotides: 7. Germline CDR1 and CDR2: SGDLS and YYNGEE. DNA of the CDR3: TGTGCCAGCAGCGCTACTAGCGGGGGGGCCGGGGAGACCCAGTACTTC. Its protein product is CASSATSGGAGETQYF.

V and J are TRBV5-1 and TRBJ1-1, with a possible D match to TRBD1 (6 bases). The V and J ends lost 1 base and 6 bases respectively, with 13 bases between them. Germline CDR1 SGHRS, CDR2 YFSETQ. This CDR3 region has 14 residues. CDR3: CASSLTGMVPEAFF. The CDR3 DNA is TGCGCCAGCAGCTTGACAGGGATGGTACCTGAAGCTTTCTTT.

The chain is built from TRBV6-1 and TRBJ2-1; D is unclear. The CDR3 is 11 residues long. Trimming left V 11 bases short and J 7 bases short, with 12 bases between. Looked up from germline, CDR1 is MNHNS and CDR2 is SASEGT. CDR3 sequence reads: CAGRTGNEQFF. The CDR3 region has the DNA TGTGCCGGCCGTACGGGTAATGAGCAGTTCTTC.

This chain's CDR3 is CASSPGSQETQYF. DNA for the CDR3: TGTGCCAGCAGCCCGGGATCCCAAGAGACCCAGTACTTC. The chain employs TRBV7-3 and TRBJ2-5; tentative D call: TRBD2 (5 bases). The germline gives CDR1 SGHTA, CDR2 FQGTGA. V was cut by 5 bases and J by 1 base, with 8 bases left in between. The CDR3 runs 13 residues.

V is TRBV2 and J is TRBJ1-5; D is perhaps TRBD1 (5 bases). Trimming cost V 6 bases and J 4 bases, with 10 bases left between them. Germline CDR1 and CDR2: SNHLY and FYNNEI. CDR3 length: 13 residues. The CDR3: CASSDQGNQPQHF. For the CDR3, the DNA is TGTGCCAGCAGCGATCAGGGAAATCAGCCCCAGCATTTT.

V usage is TRBV7-2 and J usage is TRBJ1-5; D gene ambiguous. Looked up from germline, CDR1 is SGHTA and CDR2 is FQGNSA. V lost 5 bases and J lost 5, with 10 bases in between. The length of the CDR3 is 13 residues. CDR3 DNA: TGTGCCAGCAGCGCACACCCGTATCAGCCCCAGCATTTT. Translated, it gives CASSAHPYQPQHF.

The chain uses TRBV28 and TRBJ1-3; TRBD1 might be the D (5 bases). Germline assignment: CDR1 MDHEN and CDR2 SYDVKM. V shed 4 bases and J shed 4 bases, with 17 bases lying between them. This CDR3 is built from 16 residues. CDR3 DNA sequence: TGTGCCAGCAGTTCTCCCTCGGGGGTGGGGGGAAACACCATATATTTT. This gives the protein CASSSPSGVGGNTIYF.

V and J are TRBV5-4 and TRBJ2-7; 8 bases fit TRBD1. The CDR3 length is 16 residues. V was clipped by 1 base and J by 1 base; unmatched bases: 7. The germline V gene has CDR1 SGHNT and CDR2 YYREEE (reference sequence). Written as DNA, the CDR3 is TGTGCCAGCAGCTTGCTCGGACAGGGAGGTTCCTACGAGCAGTACTTC. This codes for CASSLLGQGGSYEQYF. The entire variable domain, with the rest obtained from reference TRBV5-4 and TRBJ2-7, is as follows: ETGVTQSPTHLIKTRGQQVTLRCSSQSGHNTVSWYQQALGQGPQFIFQYYREEENGRGNFPPRFSGLQFPNYSSELNVNALELDDSALYLCASSLLGQGGSYEQYFGPGTRLTVT.

The chain combines TRBV7-8 with TRBJ2-7; weak D call: TRBD2 (5 bases). The CDR3 loop spans 13 amino acids. Germline V lookup: CDR1 SGHVS, CDR2 FQNEAQ. Trimming pared 10 bases from V and 2 bases from J, leaving 15 bases between. CDR3 residues: CATTTGLPYEQYF. CDR3 DNA: TGTGCCACTACCACTGGACTTCCCTACGAGCAGTACTTC.

CDR3 protein: CASRDHIQGNEQFF. The DNA of the CDR3 is TGTGCCAGCAGGGACCATATTCAGGGGAATGAGCAGTTCTTC. J is TRBJ2-1 and V is TRBV6-1; maybe TRBD1 (6 bases). The germline gives CDR1 MNHNS, CDR2 SASEGT. This CDR3 has 14 amino acids. Trimming pared 6 bases from V and 7 bases from J, leaving 16 bases between.

The CDR3 region has the DNA TGTGCCAGTAGTATCGAGGACAGGGGAGATGTCTACACCTTC. Amino acids: CASSIEDRGDVYTF. V gene TRBV19 combines with J gene TRBJ1-2, with 9 positions matching TRBD1. This CDR3 is 14 amino acids long. V lost 3 bases, J lost 10 bases, and 9 bases stayed unmatched. CDR1 and CDR2 from the germline V gene are LNHDA and SQIVND (reference sequence).

The chain uses TRBV5-6 and TRBJ2-7; D ambiguous. Trimming shortened V by 2 bases and J by 3 bases, and 18 bases separated the two germline ends. Germline V gene data show CDR1 as SGHDT and CDR2 as YYEEEE. The CDR3 spans 16 residues. Here the CDR3 reads CASSFKIDSLSYEQYF. The DNA for the CDR3 is TGTGCCAGCAGCTTTAAAATAGACTCCCTCAGCTACGAGCAGTACTTC.

The chain has TRBV9 and TRBJ2-2, with 7 nucleotides matching TRBD1. V lost 4 bases, J lost 4 bases, and 10 bases stayed unmatched. This CDR3 has 16 residues. Germline V gene data show CDR1 as SGDLS and CDR2 as YYNGEE. The CDR3 region is CASSRRTGPSTGELFF. DNA of the CDR3: TGTGCCAGCAGCCGTCGGACAGGTCCGAGCACCGGGGAGCTGTTTTTT. Together with reference TRBV9 and TRBJ2-2, the CDR3 gives the full variable domain: DSGVTQTPKHLITATGQRVTLRCSPRSGDLSVYWYQQSLDQGLQFLIQYYNGEERAKGNILERFSAQQFPDLHSELNLSSLELGDSALYFCASSRRTGPSTGELFFGEGSRLTVL.

The chain recombines TRBV19 with TRBJ1-5, with TRBD1 matching over 10 bases. The trim removed 4 bases at V and 6 bases at J, leaving 12 bases unmatched. Germline V gene data show CDR1 as LNHDA and CDR2 as SQIVND (reference sequence). The CDR3 consists of 17 residues. This CDR3 reads CASSTPGQGRGRQPQHF. DNA of the CDR3: TGTGCCAGTAGTACGCCGGGACAGGGGCGAGGTCGTCAGCCCCAGCATTTT.

Of note for this clone: One end of the junction is discordant with germline, which a read error may explain. The CDR3 loop is CASSVQRGYEQYF. The CDR3 coding sequence is TGTGCTAGCAGTGTACAGCGGGGCTACGAGCAGTACTTC. The V gene is TRBV7-7, the J gene TRBJ2-7; 7 bases are shared with TRBD2. Germline V gene sequence: CDR1 SSHAT, CDR2 FNYEAQ (reference sequence). CDR3 length: 13 amino acids.

The rearrangement links TRBV28 to TRBJ2-7; a weak D match, TRBD1 (6 bases). This CDR3 has 16 amino acids. CDR1 and CDR2 (germline): MDHEN, SYDVKM. Between the trimmed V and J ends, which lost 7 bases and 3 bases, there was a span of 22 bases. The DNA of the CDR3 is TGTGCCAGCAATCAACAGGGTAAGGATGGTAACTACGAGCAGTACTTC. It yields the protein CASNQQGKDGNYEQYF.

The chain is built from TRBV5-6 and TRBJ2-5; 13 bases fit TRBD2. CDR1 is SGHDT and CDR2 is YYEEEE in the germline V gene. V gave up 5 bases and J gave up 2 bases; unmatched junction bases: 6. The CDR3 is made up of 16 amino acids. This CDR3 reads CASSSGLAGFQETQYF. The DNA of the CDR3 is TGTGCCAGCAGTTCGGGACTAGCGGGATTTCAAGAGACCCAGTACTTC.

This rearrangement joins TRBV2 to TRBJ1-6, with D perhaps TRBD1 (5 bases). This CDR3 contains 14 residues. V shed 4 bases and J shed 9 bases, with 13 bases lying between them. Germline V gene sequence: CDR1 SNHLY, CDR2 FYNNEI. The CDR3 coding sequence is TGTGCCAGCAGTGCGGGCCAGGGAAGTTCACCCCTCCACTTT. It encodes CASSAGQGSSPLHF.